The rows below give T cell receptor beta chains drawn from one sample of a study of blood T cell repertoires in COVID-19. The protocol was immunoSEQ multiplex PCR, while the TCRdb copy is restricted to in-frame clones and leaves out a portion. This sample carries some 190,000 clones, approximately 85% of them seen once, and the ten largest clones take 11%. The specimen sequenced was peripheral blood. These receptors were obtained from a human donor with active or convalescent COVID-19. The donor label of this sample is uncertain. CDR3s include the opening cysteine and the closing phenylalanine or tryptophan. Fields, in order: CDR3 protein, V gene, clone size. For some rows the clone size is stated as once, few or many, or as a class when expanded; others skip it.

CDR3: CASSLDTYSYEQYF
V: TRBV10-1
size: -

CDR3: CASTQGISGANVLTF
V: TRBV28
size: once

CDR3: CSVGVGGTEAFF
V: TRBV29-1
size: -

CDR3: CASSSSGTGAYYEQYF
V: TRBV28
size: -

CDR3: CSVSGFLYGYTF
V: TRBV29-1
size: -

CDR3: CATSIALLGGRGGEQFF
V: TRBV19
size: -

CDR3: CASRGRTGANVLTF
V: TRBV28
size: -

CDR3: CASSSLAGGPILSEQYF
V: TRBV13
size: -

CDR3: CASSRGLAGGPGEQFF
V: TRBV28
size: -

CDR3: CASSLAVGPTEAFF
V: TRBV5-1
size: -

CDR3: CASSGTGLAWANEQFF
V: TRBV9
size: -

CDR3: CASSLRGAVGRTYEQYF
V: TRBV3-1/TRBV3-2
size: -

CDR3: CATSDWGTVAFF
V: TRBV24-1
size: -

CDR3: CASSRERERTYEQYF
V: TRBV23-1
size: few

CDR3: CASSPLQTVYEQYF
V: TRBV6-2/TRBV6-3
size: -

CDR3: CASGQEGRIQYF
V: TRBV27
size: -

CDR3: CASTLTRGHNYGYTF
V: TRBV6-5
size: -

CDR3: CASSPQMAGGLETQYF
V: TRBV18
size: -

CDR3: CSGYTSATYEQFF
V: TRBV29-1
size: -

CDR3: CASTSGRENSPLHF
V: TRBV5-1
size: once

CDR3: CATRAGGLSGELFF
V: TRBV28
size: -

CDR3: CASSHPGETQYF
V: TRBV9
size: -

CDR3: CASSQQGQGYYGYTF
V: TRBV4-3
size: -

CDR3: CASSPSPGDNEQFF
V: TRBV4-1
size: -

CDR3: CASSLGQKNIQYF
V: TRBV5-1
size: few

CDR3: CAITQGYGYTF
V: TRBV10-3
size: -

CDR3: CASSVEGGRGSYEQYF
V: TRBV9
size: -

CDR3: CASSPGLADNEQFF
V: TRBV5-6
size: -

CDR3: CASSLSVFSGNTIYF
V: TRBV7-2
size: -

CDR3: CASNSGTAYEQYF
V: TRBV28
size: -

CDR3: CASSSGLAGEETQYF
V: TRBV7-2
size: once

CDR3: CASSQSPGPNYGYTF
V: TRBV14
size: -

CDR3: CASTPRGGTRGTEAFF
V: TRBV28
size: -

CDR3: CASREGGRYEQYF
V: TRBV25-1
size: -